A selection of T cell receptor beta chains follows, all from one sample in a study of T-cell memory formation after mild COVID-19. TCRdb called the 5' RACE reads again in MiXCR, with one record for every CDR3 protein. In the table there are around 510,000 distinct CDR3 sequences, less than 25% of which are singletons. The sample taken for sequencing was PBMCs or a T cell subset sorted from them (not recorded which). The receptors originated from an adult woman who had mild COVID-19 (a few samples of this study predate the infection). Cell type and time point are not known. The CDR3 runs from the conserved cysteine through the conserved F or W. The D gene is left open where the match is weak. Where a row states a size, it is once, few, many or the class of an expanded clone; other rows omit it.

TRBJ2-1 | TRBD2 | TRBV20-1 | . | TGCAGTGCTGCCGGACTAGCGGGGCATCTTGAGCAGTTCTTC | CSAAGLAGHLEQFF
TRBJ2-2 | TRBD2 | TRBV6-5 | . | TGTGCCAGCACTAGGACTAGCGGCGCGGCGGGGGAGCTGTTTTTT | CASTRTSGAAGELFF
TRBJ2-2 | . | TRBV29-1 | . | TGCAGCGTCTTTCTCGACGGGGAGCTGTTTTTT | CSVFLDGELFF
TRBJ2-2 | . | TRBV30 | once | TGTGCCTGGAGTCTAGCGCGGAACACCGGGGAGCTGTTTTTT | CAWSLARNTGELFF
TRBJ1-1 | . | TRBV12-3/TRBV12-4 | . | TGTGCCAGCAGGGGGGTAGTCAACGAAGCTTTCTTT | CASRGVVNEAFF
TRBJ2-3 | . | TRBV7-9 | few | TGTGCCAGCAGCTCTCAGGGGTTTAGCACAGATACGCAGTATTTT | CASSSQGFSTDTQYF
TRBJ2-7 | . | TRBV7-2 | few | TGTGCCAGCAGCCTGCCATCAGGGGTTGAGCAGTACTTC | CASSLPSGVEQYF
TRBJ1-2 | . | TRBV24-1 | few | TGTGCCACCAGTGATATCGGGACAAGCTATGGCTACACCTTC | CATSDIGTSYGYTF
TRBJ2-1 | . | TRBV6-4 | few | TGTGCCAGCAGTGACTCTGGGGCGAATGAGCAGTTCTTC | CASSDSGANEQFF
TRBJ2-4 | . | TRBV2 | . | TGTGCCAGCAGCTTAACTAGTTTCTTTAGCATTCAGTACTTC | CASSLTSFFSIQYF
TRBJ2-5 | . | TRBV12-3/TRBV12-4 | . | TGTGCCAGCAGATCGGGACTGGGCCAAGAGACCCAGTACTTC | CASRSGLGQETQYF
TRBJ1-2 | TRBD1 | TRBV6-5 | few | TGTGCCAGCAGGCCGGATTGGGCAGGGGGTTTGCGCACCTTC | CASRPDWAGGLRTF
TRBJ1-1 | TRBD1 | TRBV20-1 | . | TGCAGTGCTAGAGGCGCGACAGGGGTCGGCACTGAAGCTTTCTTT | CSARGATGVGTEAFF
TRBJ2-7 | TRBD1 | TRBV4-1 | . | TGCGCCAGCAGCCCTAGGACAGGGGGCACCGACGAGCAGTACTTC | CASSPRTGGTDEQYF
TRBJ2-1 | . | TRBV6-5 | few | TGTGCCAGTGGCGCGAGGGGGACTGGCTCCGTGAGGATCAATGAGCAGTTCTTC | CASGARGTGSVRINEQFF
TRBJ2-7 | TRBD1 | TRBV20-1 | . | TGCAGTGCTAGCCCCCTTCCGGGACAGGGGGCCTCCTACGAGCAGTACTTC | CSASPLPGQGASYEQYF
TRBJ2-3 | . | TRBV7-2 | many | TGTGCCAGCAGCTTAGGGACTACTCTCACAGATACGCAGTATTTT | CASSLGTTLTDTQYF
TRBJ2-2 | . | TRBV5-1 | . | TGCGCCAGCAGCTTGGGGTCTATCTCGAACACCGGGGAGCTGTTTTTT | CASSLGSISNTGELFF
TRBJ2-7 | TRBD1 | TRBV28 | . | TGTGCCAGCAGAACCCCGGGACAGGGTTGGATCTACGAGCAGTACTTC | CASRTPGQGWIYEQYF
TRBJ2-5 | . | TRBV2 | . | TGTGCCAGCAGTCCGCTCCCGAGAGAGACCCAGTACTTC | CASSPLPRETQYF
TRBJ1-1 | . | TRBV5-1 | few | TGCGCCAGCAGCTCCGGGTCAGCCACTGAAGCTTTCTTT | CASSSGSATEAFF
TRBJ2-3 | . | TRBV29-1 | . | TGCAGCGTTGAAGAAAACGTGTGGGGGTTGAACACAGATACGCAGTATTTT | CSVEENVWGLNTDTQYF
TRBJ2-7 | . | TRBV12-3/TRBV12-4 | many | TGTGCCAGCAGTCCTTTGGGTCCCTACGAGCAGTACTTC | CASSPLGPYEQYF
TRBJ1-1 | . | TRBV3-1 | . | TGTGCCAGCAGCCAAAACTTCGGACAGACTGAAGCTTTCTTT | CASSQNFGQTEAFF
TRBJ2-1 | TRBD2 | TRBV2 | few | TGTGCCAGCACTGCCCGGGACTACTCTTTGGAGCAGTTCTTC | CASTARDYSLEQFF
TRBJ2-7 | . | TRBV30 | few | TGTGCCTGGAGTCTGAGCGGGTTAACCTACGAGCAGTACTTC | CAWSLSGLTYEQYF
TRBJ2-5 | TRBD1 | TRBV3-1 | . | TGTGCCAGCAGCCAAAGAGACAGGGGAGTCCAAGAGACCCAGTACTTC | CASSQRDRGVQETQYF
TRBJ1-1 | . | TRBV9 | . | TGTGCCAGCAGCGTAGCAATAGGGGTGGGAGATACTGAAGCTTTCTTT | CASSVAIGVGDTEAFF
TRBJ2-7 | . | TRBV4-3 | . | TGCGCCAGCAGCCAGGCCGGGACTGCCGCTGAGCAGTACTTC | CASSQAGTAAEQYF
TRBJ2-2 | . | TRBV7-9 | few | TGTGCCAGCAGCTTCGTCGCGAACACCGGGGAGCTGTTTTTT | CASSFVANTGELFF
TRBJ1-1 | TRBD1 | TRBV6-6 | few | TGTGCCAGCAGTCCGCGGGACAGGGCTGTGAACACTGAAGCTTTCTTT | CASSPRDRAVNTEAFF